This T cell receptor (beta chain) was sequenced for a study of cytomegalovirus exposure and HLA in healthy donors. Study as a whole: A previous analysis identified 95 million to 120 million unique TCR beta sequences derived from some 200 million T cells.

Donors were nominally healthy when sampled, though unrecorded immune exposures were likely. Vbeta (60) and Jbeta (13) primers were used in the PCR. The assay was immunoSEQ multiplex PCR, and TCRdb's table has in-frame clones only and misses some. Counted here are around 120,000 clones, over 70% occurring once; the ten biggest clones make up about 1.8%. Study results and limitations: Immune exposure information comprised only CMV serostatus.

Of note for this clone: The antigen remains unidentified.

Source material: PBMCs. The clonotype comes from a middle-aged woman in good health and CMV-seronegative.

CDR3 protein: CASSLSGVRSPLHF. The CDR3 DNA follows: TGTGCCAGCAGCTTATCAGGGGTTCGTTCACCCCTCCACTTT. The chain has TRBV7-6 and TRBJ1-6; a weak D match, TRBD1 (6 bases). Germline values: CDR1 SGHVS, CDR2 FNYEAQ. This CDR3 region has 14 residues. V was pared by 2 bases and J by 9 bases, with 11 bases between. The full variable domain, completed using reference TRBV7-6 and TRBJ1-6, is GAGVSQSPRYKVTKRGQDVALRCDPISGHVSLYWYRQALGQGPEFLTYFNYEAQQDKSGLPNDRFSAERPEGSISTLTIQRTEQRDSAMYRCASSLSGVRSPLHFGNGTRLTVT.